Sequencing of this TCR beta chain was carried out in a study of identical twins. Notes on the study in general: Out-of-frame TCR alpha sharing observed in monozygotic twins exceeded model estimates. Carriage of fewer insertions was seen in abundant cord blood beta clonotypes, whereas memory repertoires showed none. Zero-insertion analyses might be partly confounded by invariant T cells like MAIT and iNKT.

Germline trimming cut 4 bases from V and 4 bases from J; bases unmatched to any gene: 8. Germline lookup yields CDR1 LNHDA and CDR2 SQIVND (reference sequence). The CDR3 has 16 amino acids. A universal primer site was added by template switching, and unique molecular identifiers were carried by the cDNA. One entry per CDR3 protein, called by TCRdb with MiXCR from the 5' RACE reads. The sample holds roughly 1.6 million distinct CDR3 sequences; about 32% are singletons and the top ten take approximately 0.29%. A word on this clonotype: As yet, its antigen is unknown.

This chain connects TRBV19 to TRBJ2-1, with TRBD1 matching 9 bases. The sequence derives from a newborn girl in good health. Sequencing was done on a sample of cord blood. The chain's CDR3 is CASSRTGAFKYNEQFF. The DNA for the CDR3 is TGTGCCAGTAGTAGGACAGGGGCGTTCAAGTACAATGAGCAGTTCTTC.